This T cell receptor beta chain originates from a study of blood T cell repertoires in COVID-19. At the level of the study: Collection of acute and convalescent COVID-19 samples took place in the United States, Italy and Spain. Sources were T cells, B-cell-depleted T cells, or PBMCs; the material itself was cDNA or gDNA.

The repertoire was sequenced with immunoSEQ multiplex PCR; TCRdb's copy has only in-frame clones and lacks some. The table has more than 45,000 clones, less than 90% seen once. The germline V gene has CDR1 LNHDA and CDR2 SQIVND (reference sequence). Trimming took 4 bases from V and 0 from J, leaving 10 bases between them. The CDR3 totals 15 residues. The J gene is TRBJ1-3, the V gene TRBV19, with a tentative D call TRBD1 (5 bases). The receptor's source is a human donor in a cohort sampled during active COVID-19. The specimen was peripheral blood. This CDR3 is CASSTLGGSGNTIYF. In DNA form, the CDR3 reads TGTGCCAGTAGTACTCTGGGGGGCTCTGGAAACACCATATATTTT.